This T cell receptor (beta chain) was retrieved from a study of T cell changes during pregnancy in multiple sclerosis. Sequencing was performed with immunoSEQ multiplex PCR; in TCRdb, only in-frame clones are kept and a portion is missing. Of 40,000 to 45,000 clones listed, roughly nine tenths were seen once; the top ten hold 0.75% to 1%. Germline-derived CDR1 and CDR2 are MNHNY and SVGAGI (reference sequence). The length of the CDR3 is 14 residues. V lost 10 bases to trimming and J lost 5 bases; unmatched junction nucleotides: 10. The chain has TRBV6-6 and TRBJ2-5; the match to TRBD1 covers 10 bases. The input for sequencing was CD4+ T cells from peripheral blood mononuclear cells, taken after pregnancy. The sequence was obtained from a female donor with multiple sclerosis, enrolled in a pregnancy study. The CDR3 region has the DNA TGTGCCACCGGGGACAGGGGTTCATTGGAGACCCAGTACTTC. Translation: CATGDRGSLETQYF.